This T cell receptor beta chain was captured by sequencing in a study of control samples from healthy donors and cancer patients. This clone was counted a single time. Clones were sequenced by immunoSEQ multiplex PCR, and TCRdb holds only the in-frame ones, with some missing. Among around 150,000 clones listed, around 96% were seen once. Sequencing used blood. The source is a woman aged 40 to 55 in good health.

CDR3 in DNA: TGTGCCAGCAGCCCCCATACCCGGAACACTGAAGCTTTCTTT. It encodes CASSPHTRNTEAFF. The rearrangement uses TRBV5-4 and TRBJ1-1, with D unclear. The V gene lost 4 bases and the J gene lost 1 base, with 11 bases spanning the gap. Germline-derived CDR1 and CDR2 are SGHNT and YYREEE (reference sequence). There are 14 residues in the CDR3.